Sequencing of this TCR beta chain was carried out in a study of T cell responses to AZD1222 COVID-19 vaccine. Study-level information: Second-dose timings of about 4 or about 12 weeks were pooled. Overall study findings and caveats: Recipients of AZD1222 seropositive at baseline numbered only 5 or 6. Nearly half of spike-specific TCRs reportedly target variant regions that are unmutated in the B.1.351 and B.1.1.7 variants. Possibly, clonal diversity was underestimated; donors were largely white British and included more females.

Generated by immunoSEQ multiplex PCR, the TCRdb table keeps only in-frame clones and is missing some. Of over 150,000 clones in the sample, approximately 90% are singletons; the top ten hold approximately 6.9%. Details on this clone: What it binds is not known.

The source is an adult in good health. Sequenced material: peripheral blood, taken on day 0 of AZD1222 vaccination.

CDR3 sequence (DNA): TGTGCCAGCAGCCCAGGGGATCTGCATAGCTCACCCCTCCACTTT. This codes for CASSPGDLHSSPLHF. J is TRBJ1-6 and V is TRBV6-6; tentatively, D is TRBD1 (6 bases). There are 15 residues in the CDR3. In germline, CDR1 is MNHNY, CDR2 SVGAGI (reference sequence). V was trimmed by 6 bases and J by 10 bases, leaving 19 bases between them.